The 29 T cell receptor beta chains below all came from one sample that was sequenced in a study of cytomegalovirus exposure and HLA in healthy donors. Libraries were prepared by immunoSEQ multiplex PCR; TCRdb keeps only in-frame clonotypes and omits some of them. This sample has 100,000 to 150,000 clones; roughly 95% occur once, and the top ten carry less than 2%. Sequences were obtained from PBMCs. The receptors stem from a man aged 18 to 35 in good health and CMV-seronegative.

The chain combines TRBV6-5 with TRBJ1-2; 8 bases fit TRBD1. CDR1 MNHEY and CDR2 SVGAGI come from the germline V gene. The CDR3 covers 13 residues. V shed 8 bases and J 4 bases; nucleotides not matched to a gene: 6. The CDR3 here is CASGGTGLYGYTF. CDR3 nucleotide sequence: TGTGCCAGCGGCGGGACAGGCCTCTATGGCTACACCTTC.

The chain recombines TRBV9 with TRBJ2-3; TRBD2 matches at 14 bases. The junction had 6 bases not matched to a gene; V was cut back by 4 bases and J by 5 bases. This CDR3 region has 16 residues. Germline V gene lookup returns CDR1 SGDLS and CDR2 YYNGEE. The CDR3 nucleotides read TGTGCCAGCAGCCAAGGGACTAGCGGGAGAAGAGATACGCAGTATTTT. Translated, it gives CASSQGTSGRRDTQYF.

V and J are TRBV4-3 and TRBJ1-4, with 7 bases aligning to TRBD1. Germline loops: CDR1 LGHNA, CDR2 YSLEER. Trimming took 4 bases from V and 5 from J; bases not matched to a gene: 10. The CDR3 consists of 16 residues. CDR3 sequence reads: CASSLKPGQRNEKLFF. CDR3 nucleotides: TGCGCCAGCAGCCTTAAGCCGGGACAGCGAAATGAAAAACTGTTTTTT.

The gene calls are TRBV9 and TRBJ2-4, with TRBD1 identical over 7 bases. The CDR3 has 14 amino acids. V trimming: 0 bases; J trimming: 6 bases; junction bases outside the gene matches: 3. Germline V lookup: CDR1 SGDLS, CDR2 YYNGEE. CDR3 nucleotides: TGTGCCAGCAGCGTAGACACAGGGGTAAACATTCAGTACTTC. It yields the protein CASSVDTGVNIQYF.

V gene TRBV6-5 combines with J gene TRBJ2-3; the match to TRBD1 covers 10 bases. Germline V gene lookup returns CDR1 MNHEY and CDR2 SVGAGI. V lost 5 bases and J lost 4; bases outside the gene matches: 3. This CDR3 has 14 amino acids. CDR3 region: CASSDRGRADTQYF. CDR3 bases: TGTGCCAGCAGTGACAGGGGGCGAGCAGATACGCAGTATTTT.

J is TRBJ2-3 and V is TRBV11-3, with D possibly TRBD1 on 6 matching bases. Germline values: CDR1 SGHNT, CDR2 YENEEA. CDR3 size: 17 residues. V lost 0 bases, J lost 3 bases, and 16 bases lay in between. The CDR3 is CASSLDLWFGTTDTQYF. The CDR3 coding sequence is TGTGCCAGCAGCTTAGATCTCTGGTTTGGGACAACAGATACGCAGTATTTT.

The chain employs TRBV28 and TRBJ2-5, with a tentative D call TRBD1 (6 bases). CDR3 length: 14 amino acids. The germline V gene has CDR1 MDHEN and CDR2 SYDVKM. Trimming removed 3 bases from V and 5 bases from J, with 13 bases in between. In DNA, the CDR3 is TGTGCCAGCAGTTTGCAGGGGTCTTGGGAGACCCAGTACTTC. The encoded protein is CASSLQGSWETQYF. Variable domain in full (rest from reference TRBV28 and TRBJ2-5): DVKVTQSSRYLVKRTGEKVFLECVQDMDHENMFWYRQDPGLGLRLIYFSYDVKMKEKGDIPEGYSVSREKKERFSLILESASTNQTSMYLCASSLQGSWETQYFGPGTRLLVL.

The rearrangement joins TRBV11-3 to TRBJ2-7, with 7 bases aligning to TRBD1. The CDR3 sequence is 18 residues long. V lost 2 bases and J lost 5; bases outside the gene matches: 18. Germline V gene sequence: CDR1 SGHNT, CDR2 YENEEA. DNA of the CDR3: TGTGCCAGCAGCTTACGATATATCACCGGGACAGATTCCGACGAGCAGTACTTC. Protein sequence: CASSLRYITGTDSDEQYF. The entire variable domain, with the rest obtained from reference TRBV11-3 and TRBJ2-7, is as follows: EAGVVQSPRYKIIEKKQPVAFWCNPISGHNTLYWYLQNLGQGPELLIRYENEEAVDDSQLPKDRFSAERLKGVDSTLKIQPAELGDSAVYLCASSLRYITGTDSDEQYFGPGTRLTVT.

The chain combines TRBV27 with TRBJ1-1; D is possibly TRBD1 (5 bases). The V and J ends lost 7 bases and 2 bases respectively, with 14 bases between them. The CDR3 totals 14 residues. Germline CDR1 reads MNHEY; CDR2 reads SMNVEV (reference sequence). CDR3 protein: CASKKQELNTEAFF. Here the CDR3 DNA reads TGTGCCAGCAAGAAACAGGAACTAAACACTGAAGCTTTCTTT.

The chain uses TRBV11-3 and TRBJ2-1; 9 bases are a match to TRBD1. The CDR3 spans 16 residues. J gave up 5 bases and V 5 bases, and 10 bases lay outside the gene matches. CDR1 is SGHNT, CDR2 YENEEA, per germline. The CDR3 here is CASSLNDRGVNNEQFF. In DNA form, the CDR3 reads TGTGCCAGCAGCCTAAATGACAGGGGGGTAAACAATGAGCAGTTCTTC.

The CDR3 reads CASSPSTDTQYF. CDR3 coding DNA: TGTGCCAGCAGTCCATCCACAGATACGCAGTATTTT. The chain recombines TRBV28 with TRBJ2-3; no clear D. Germline V gene sequence: CDR1 MDHEN, CDR2 SYDVKM. Trimming took off 5 bases at V and 2 bases at J, with 5 bases between the two ends. The CDR3 totals 12 residues. Variable domain in full (rest from reference TRBV28 and TRBJ2-3): DVKVTQSSRYLVKRTGEKVFLECVQDMDHENMFWYRQDPGLGLRLIYFSYDVKMKEKGDIPEGYSVSREKKERFSLILESASTNQTSMYLCASSPSTDTQYFGPGTRLTVL.

This clone was seen only once. The chain has TRBV6-5 and TRBJ2-1, with D maybe TRBD1 (5 bases). Germline CDR1 is MNHEY and CDR2 is SVGAGI. Between the trimmed V and J ends, which lost 0 bases and 5 bases, there was a span of 11 bases. The CDR3 consists of 15 residues. The DNA for the CDR3 is TGTGCCAGCAGTTACTCGACAGTCGGCCACAATGAGCAGTTCTTC. Translating gives CASSYSTVGHNEQFF.

The chain combines TRBV29-1 with TRBJ2-1, with D possibly being TRBD1 (6 bases). The germline gives CDR1 SQVTM, CDR2 ANQGSEA. V lost 6 bases to trimming and J lost 3 bases, with 18 bases between them. The CDR3 consists of 15 residues. Written as DNA, the CDR3 is TGCAGCGTGAATCAAGGGGGAGACTACTACAATGAGCAGTTCTTC. This codes for CSVNQGGDYYNEQFF.

The rearrangement links TRBV9 to TRBJ2-3; D possibly corresponds to TRBD1 (6 bases). The CDR3 length is 16 residues. Per the germline V gene, CDR1 is SGDLS and CDR2 is YYNGEE. Trimming shortened V by 4 bases and J by 3 bases, and 18 bases separated the two germline ends. Here the CDR3 DNA reads TGTGCCAGCAGCATACTTGAGGGGGTTGGGACAGATACGCAGTATTTT. This translates into CASSILEGVGTDTQYF. Complete variable domain (other parts from reference TRBV9 and TRBJ2-3): DSGVTQTPKHLITATGQRVTLRCSPRSGDLSVYWYQQSLDQGLQFLIQYYNGEERAKGNILERFSAQQFPDLHSELNLSSLELGDSALYFCASSILEGVGTDTQYFGPGTRLTVL.

The rearrangement joins TRBV18 to TRBJ2-1, with TRBD2 as a possible D gene (5 bases). Trimming pared 4 bases from V and 5 bases from J, leaving 18 bases between. The length of the CDR3 is 16 residues. The germline CDR1 and CDR2 sequences are KGHSH and LQKENI. The CDR3 reads CASSLPRSSSDNEQFF. In DNA form, the CDR3 reads TGTGCCAGCTCACTCCCGCGCTCTAGCTCTGACAATGAGCAGTTCTTC.

The DNA for the CDR3 is TGTGCCAGTCGGACAGGGGGGGTAGATACGCAGTATTTT. This translates into CASRTGGVDTQYF. The chain carries TRBV28 and TRBJ2-3; 10 bases map to TRBD1. The CDR3 extends over 13 amino acids. Germline V gene lookup returns CDR1 MDHEN and CDR2 SYDVKM. V dropped 9 bases and J dropped 5; count of bases not matched to a gene: 5.

This clone was counted once. This chain links TRBV4-3 with TRBJ2-7, with a possible D match to TRBD1 (5 bases). CDR3 length: 15 amino acids. CDR1 is LGHNA and CDR2 is YSLEER in the germline V gene. V gave up 1 base and J gave up 2 bases, with 12 bases separating them. The CDR3 sequence is CASSQGTGRTYEQYF. The CDR3 nucleotides read TGCGCCAGCAGCCAAGGAACAGGAAGAACCTACGAGCAGTACTTC.

The chain carries TRBV10-2 and TRBJ1-2; 7 bases match TRBD1. The V gene's germline CDR1 is WSHSY and CDR2 SAAADI. The CDR3 has 15 residues. V shed 2 bases and J 0 bases; nucleotides not matched to a gene: 3. The CDR3 DNA sequence: TGCGCCAGCAGTGAGGTAGACAGGGCTAACTATGGCTACACCTTC. Translating gives CASSEVDRANYGYTF.

The chain is built from TRBV6-5 and TRBJ2-7; weak D call: TRBD1 (6 bases). V was clipped by 0 bases and J by 6 bases, with 12 bases between them. The CDR3 totals 14 residues. Looked up from germline, CDR1 is MNHEY and CDR2 is SVGAGI. The chain's CDR3 is CASSYSRQAGEQYF. CDR3 DNA: TGTGCCAGCAGTTACTCCAGACAGGCTGGCGAGCAGTACTTC.

This clone was counted only a few times. This CDR3 is CASSLGRVGYGYTF. The CDR3 DNA reads as TGTGCCAGCAGTTTGGGCAGGGTTGGCTATGGCTACACCTTC. This chain joins TRBV27 and TRBJ1-2; maybe TRBD1 (5 bases). Trimming took off 3 bases at V and 4 bases at J, with 12 bases between the two ends. The CDR3 has 14 residues. From germline, CDR1 is MNHEY and CDR2 SMNVEV (reference sequence).

The CDR3 nucleotides read TGCAGCGAGGGGCGGTACTCCTACGAGCAGTACTTC. Amino acids: CSEGRYSYEQYF. V usage is TRBV29-1 and J usage is TRBJ2-7; perhaps TRBD1 as D (5 bases). Germline assignment: CDR1 SQVTM and CDR2 ANQGSEA. V lost 7 bases and J 0 bases, leaving 10 bases between the germline ends. The CDR3 sequence is 12 residues long.

V and J are TRBV7-9 and TRBJ2-2; 9 bases line up with TRBD1. Germline V gives CDR1 SEHNR, CDR2 FQNEAQ (reference sequence). This CDR3 spans 15 amino acids. Trimming removed 5 bases from V and 5 bases from J; junction bases left unmatched: 6. This CDR3 reads CASSLGQGPTGELFF. In DNA form, the CDR3 reads TGTGCCAGCAGCCTCGGACAGGGGCCGACCGGGGAGCTGTTTTTT.

V and J are TRBV7-9 and TRBJ1-2; 9 bases align to TRBD1. Germline lookup yields CDR1 SEHNR and CDR2 FQNEAQ (reference sequence). J was trimmed by 2 bases and V by 6 bases; bases with no gene match: 7. The CDR3 is 15 amino acids. The CDR3 sequence is CASSPRTGVNYGYTF. CDR3 coding DNA: TGTGCCAGCAGTCCCAGGACAGGGGTAAACTATGGCTACACCTTC.

This clone is a singleton in its sample. DNA for the CDR3: TGCAGCGCCCTAGGCGGGGGCTCCGGGGAGCTGTTTTTT. Translated, it gives CSALGGGSGELFF. The rearrangement joins TRBV29-1 to TRBJ2-2, with D perhaps TRBD2 (7 bases). This CDR3 has 13 residues. The V gene lost 7 bases and the J gene lost 6 bases, with 15 bases spanning the gap. Germline V gives CDR1 SQVTM, CDR2 ANQGSEA.

The count of this clone is one. This sequence joins TRBV15 and TRBJ2-3, with a weak D call TRBD2 (5 bases). This CDR3 contains 13 residues. Germline V gene data show CDR1 as LNHNV and CDR2 as YYDKDF (reference sequence). V was pared by 5 bases and J by 0 bases, with 6 bases between. The chain's CDR3 is CATSRTSTDTQYF. CDR3 bases: TGTGCCACCAGCCGGACTAGCACAGATACGCAGTATTTT.

In DNA form, the CDR3 reads TGTGCCAGCAGCCCGGGACAGGGGCAAAACGAGCAGTACTTC. Translated, it gives CASSPGQGQNEQYF. The chain combines TRBV27 with TRBJ2-7; 10 bases match TRBD1. The CDR3 runs 14 residues. The V and J ends lost 6 bases and 5 bases, in that order; junction bases with no gene match: 7. Germline values: CDR1 MNHEY, CDR2 SMNVEV (reference sequence).

The chain is built from TRBV29-1 and TRBJ2-4; TRBD1 matches at 8 bases. The CDR3 sequence is 14 residues long. With 1 base clipped from V and 8 bases from J, the junction kept 7 bases outside the gene matches. CDR1 SQVTM and CDR2 ANQGSEA come from the germline V gene. CDR3 amino acids: CSVEVAGTGDIQYF. The CDR3 DNA reads as TGCAGCGTTGAAGTGGCGGGGACAGGCGACATTCAGTACTTC.

A single count supports this clone. V gene TRBV7-3 combines with J gene TRBJ2-1, with D maybe TRBD1 (5 bases). This CDR3 is built from 15 residues. Per germline, CDR1 SGHTA and CDR2 FQGTGA. V lost 5 bases, J lost 3 bases, and 14 bases lay in between. DNA of the CDR3: TGTGCCAGCAGCCCCTCGACAGAGCTCTACAATGAGCAGTTCTTC. It encodes CASSPSTELYNEQFF. Full variable domain (outside the CDR3, taken from reference TRBV7-3 and TRBJ2-1): GAGVSQTPSNKVTEKGKYVELRCDPISGHTALYWYRQSLGQGPEFLIYFQGTGAADDSGLPNDRFFAVRPEGSVSTLKIQRTERGDSAVYLCASSPSTELYNEQFFGPGTRLTVL.

This chain uses TRBV19 with TRBJ1-1; the match to TRBD1 covers 9 bases. With V trimmed by 4 bases and J by 10 bases, 7 bases remained unmatched. Germline V lookup: CDR1 LNHDA, CDR2 SQIVND (reference sequence). This CDR3 is 13 amino acids long. In DNA, the CDR3 is TGTGCCAGTAGTAGCACCGGGACAGGGAGAGCTTTCTTT. It is translated as CASSSTGTGRAFF.